This T cell receptor (beta chain) comes out of a study of CD8 T cells in ankylosing spondylitis. Study outcomes and limitations: Some motif variants were previously reported in reactive arthritis synovial fluid and blood. It was reported that disease-linked clones were significantly enriched in matched ankylosing spondylitis synovial fluid.

Deletions cut 0 bases from V and 5 bases from J, with 10 bases between. Germline V gene data show CDR1 as DFQATT and CDR2 as SNEGSKA (reference sequence). The CDR3 is 13 residues long. TCRdb independently ran MiXCR on the 5' RACE reads; one entry per CDR3 protein. The table has 200,000 to 300,000 distinct CDR3 sequences, roughly 25% seen once. This clonotype was observed a handful of times. Its antigen is as yet unknown. The chain is built from TRBV20-1 and TRBJ2-5; D remains unclear. The clonotype was recovered from a male donor with ankylosing spondylitis or in good health (not recorded which). Sample: blood, either unsorted or a sorted T cell fraction (not recorded which). The CDR3 loop reads CSARDPPSETQYF. For the CDR3, the DNA is TGCAGTGCTAGAGATCCCCCCTCCGAGACCCAGTACTTC.